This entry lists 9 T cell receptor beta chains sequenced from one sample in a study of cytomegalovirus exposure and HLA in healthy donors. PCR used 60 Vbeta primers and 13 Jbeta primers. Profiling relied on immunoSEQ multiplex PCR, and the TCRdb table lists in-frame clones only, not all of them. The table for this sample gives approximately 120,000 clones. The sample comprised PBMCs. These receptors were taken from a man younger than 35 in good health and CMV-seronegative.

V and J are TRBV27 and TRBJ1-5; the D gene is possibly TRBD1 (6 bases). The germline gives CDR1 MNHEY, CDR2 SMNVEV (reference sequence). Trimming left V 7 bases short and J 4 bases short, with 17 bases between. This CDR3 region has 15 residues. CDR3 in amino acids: CASKGQGLINQPQHF. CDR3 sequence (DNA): TGTGCCAGCAAAGGGCAGGGGCTCATAAATCAGCCCCAGCATTTT.

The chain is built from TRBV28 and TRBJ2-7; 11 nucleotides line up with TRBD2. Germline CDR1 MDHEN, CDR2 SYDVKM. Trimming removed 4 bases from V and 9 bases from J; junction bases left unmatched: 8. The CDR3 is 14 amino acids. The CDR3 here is CASSSGLAEMGQYF. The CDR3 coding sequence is TGTGCCAGCAGTTCGGGACTAGCGGAGATGGGGCAGTACTTC.

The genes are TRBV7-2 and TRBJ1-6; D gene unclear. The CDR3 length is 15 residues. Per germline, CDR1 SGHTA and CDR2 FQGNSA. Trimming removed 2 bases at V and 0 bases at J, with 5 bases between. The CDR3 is CASSLYSSYNSPLHF. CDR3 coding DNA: TGTGCCAGCAGCTTATACAGCTCCTATAATTCACCCCTCCACTTT. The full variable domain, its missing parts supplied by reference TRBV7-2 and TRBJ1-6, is GAGVSQSPSNKVTEKGKDVELRCDPISGHTALYWYRQSLGQGLEFLIYFQGNSAPDKSGLPSDRFSAERTGGSVSTLTIQRTQQEDSAVYLCASSLYSSYNSPLHFGNGTRLTVT.

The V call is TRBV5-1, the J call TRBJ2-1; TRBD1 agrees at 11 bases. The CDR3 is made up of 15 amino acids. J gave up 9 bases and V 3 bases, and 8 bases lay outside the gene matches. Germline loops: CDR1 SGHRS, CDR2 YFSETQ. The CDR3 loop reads CASSSSRDRGGEQFF. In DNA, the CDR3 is TGCGCCAGCAGCTCATCCCGGGACAGGGGGGGTGAGCAGTTCTTC.

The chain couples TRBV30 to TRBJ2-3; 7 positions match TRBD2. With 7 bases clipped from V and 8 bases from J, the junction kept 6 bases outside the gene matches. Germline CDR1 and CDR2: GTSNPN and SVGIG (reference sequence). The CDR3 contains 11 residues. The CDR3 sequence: CALGAGPTQYF. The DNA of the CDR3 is TGTGCCTTAGGAGCGGGACCTACGCAGTATTTT. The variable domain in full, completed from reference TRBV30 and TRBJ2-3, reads SQTIHQWPATLVQPVGSPLSLECTVEGTSNPNLYWYRQAAGRGLQLLFYSVGIGQISSEVPQNLSASRPQDRQFILSSKKLLLSDSGFYLCALGAGPTQYFGPGTRLTVL.

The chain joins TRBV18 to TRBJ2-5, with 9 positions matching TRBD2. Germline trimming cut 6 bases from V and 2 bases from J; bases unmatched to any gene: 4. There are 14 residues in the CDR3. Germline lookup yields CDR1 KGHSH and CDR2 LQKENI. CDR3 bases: TGTGCCAGCTCTCCGACTAGCGGACAAGAGACCCAGTACTTC. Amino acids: CASSPTSGQETQYF.

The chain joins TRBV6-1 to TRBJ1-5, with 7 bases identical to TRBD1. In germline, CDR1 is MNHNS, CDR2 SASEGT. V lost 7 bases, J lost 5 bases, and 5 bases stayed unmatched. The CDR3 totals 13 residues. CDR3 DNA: TGTGCCAGCACAAATGACAGGGATCAGCCCCAGCATTTT. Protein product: CASTNDRDQPQHF.

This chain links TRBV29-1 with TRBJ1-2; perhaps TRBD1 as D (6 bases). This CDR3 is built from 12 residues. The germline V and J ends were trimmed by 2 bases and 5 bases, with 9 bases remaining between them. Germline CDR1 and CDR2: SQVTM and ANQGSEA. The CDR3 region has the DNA TGCAGCGTTGAATGGCAGGGGTATGGCTACACCTTC. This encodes CSVEWQGYGYTF.

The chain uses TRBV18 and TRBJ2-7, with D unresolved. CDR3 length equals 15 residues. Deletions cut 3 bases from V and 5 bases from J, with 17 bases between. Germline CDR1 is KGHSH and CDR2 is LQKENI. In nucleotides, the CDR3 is TGTGCCAGCTCACCGAACCATGACGGAGTCCACGAGCAGTACTTC. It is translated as CASSPNHDGVHEQYF.